Below are 30 T cell receptor beta chains sequenced from a single sample in a study of neurological immune-mediated disorders. One entry per CDR3 protein, called by TCRdb with MiXCR from the 5' RACE reads. The sample records tens of thousands of distinct CDR3 sequences, roughly 12% being singletons. The sequenced sample consisted of CD4+ T cells from blood. Source of these receptors: a woman in her 30s with HTLV-1-associated myelopathy (HAM/TSP).

This clonotype was seen repeatedly, ten times or more. V gene TRBV20-1 combines with J gene TRBJ2-7; D call uncertain. Trimming cost V 6 bases and J 2 bases, with 17 bases left between them. Germline lookup yields CDR1 DFQATT and CDR2 SNEGSKA (reference sequence). This CDR3 has 14 residues. The CDR3 nucleotides read TGCAGTGCCGTCGTACGCGGCACCGCCTACGAGCAGTACTTC. Protein product: CSAVVRGTAYEQYF.

This clonotype was seen many times. The chain links TRBV6-5 to TRBJ2-7; D may be TRBD2 (5 bases). CDR1 and CDR2 (germline): MNHEY, SVGAGI. The CDR3 length is 15 residues. Between the trimmed V and J ends, which lost 0 bases and 0 bases, there was a span of 9 bases. DNA for the CDR3: TGTGCCAGCAGTTACTCGAGGGCGAGCTCCTACGAGCAGTACTTC. Its protein product is CASSYSRASSYEQYF.

The table lists this clonotype with many counts. The chain has TRBV12-3 or TRBV12-4 and TRBJ1-1, with 9 bases that match TRBD1. Losses at the gene ends were 8 bases for V and 11 bases for J; bases not matched to a gene: 9. The CDR3 totals 12 residues. The CDR3 is CASATRDRVAFF. CDR3 nucleotide sequence: TGTGCCAGCGCGACAAGGGACAGGGTGGCTTTCTTT.

This clonotype was seen ten or more times. V gene TRBV18 combines with J gene TRBJ2-7; 9 nucleotides line up with TRBD1. The CDR3 has 15 residues. Looked up from germline, CDR1 is KGHSH and CDR2 is LQKENI. Trimming took 4 bases from V and 6 from J; bases not matched to a gene: 10. The CDR3 DNA follows: TGTGCCAGCTCACAAGTGACAGGGGGGACCACCGAGCAGTACTTC. The encoded protein is CASSQVTGGTTEQYF.

This clonotype appeared many times. J is TRBJ2-3 and V is TRBV15; D may be TRBD1 or TRBD2 (5 bases each). V was clipped by 0 bases and J by 5 bases, with 18 bases between them. CDR1 LNHNV and CDR2 YYDKDF come from the germline V gene (reference sequence). The CDR3 is 17 residues long. The CDR3 nucleotides are TGTGCCACCAGCAGAGATAGGTCGGCTAGCACAGGAGATACGCAGTATTTT. It encodes CATSRDRSASTGDTQYF.

This clonotype was recorded many times. V gene TRBV29-1 combines with J gene TRBJ2-7, with 8 bases that match TRBD1. The CDR3 is 13 residues long. The V gene end was trimmed by 7 bases and the J gene end by 4 bases; junction bases not matched to a gene: 9. CDR1 and CDR2 (germline): SQVTM, ANQGSEA. The CDR3 sequence is CSALRTGTYEQYF. CDR3 coding DNA: TGCAGCGCTCTGCGGACAGGGACTTACGAGCAGTACTTC.

This clonotype was counted a few times. V is TRBV18 and J is TRBJ1-1; 7 positions agree with TRBD1. This CDR3 has 12 amino acids. The germline V gene encodes CDR1 KGHSH and CDR2 LQKENI. V lost 1 base, J lost 8 bases, and 1 base stayed unmatched. CDR3 loop: CASSPRGGEAFF. CDR3 DNA sequence: TGTGCCAGCTCACCACGAGGGGGCGAAGCTTTCTTT. Based on the CDR3 plus reference TRBV18 and TRBJ1-1, the full variable domain is NAGVMQNPRHLVRRRGQEARLRCSPMKGHSHVYWYRQLPEEGLKFMVYLQKENIIDESGMPKERFSAEFPKEGPSILRIQQVVRGDSAAYFCASSPRGGEAFFGQGTRLTVV.

This clonotype appeared a few times. This chain uses TRBV19 with TRBJ2-3; no clear D gene. V dropped 6 bases and J dropped 4 bases, with 8 bases sitting between them. Germline V gene data show CDR1 as LNHDA and CDR2 as SQIVND (reference sequence). The CDR3 is made up of 12 amino acids. The CDR3 loop is CASRTESDTQYF. In nucleotides, the CDR3 is TGTGCCAGTAGAACAGAATCAGATACGCAGTATTTT.

In this sample, this clonotype turned up a few times. The chain employs TRBV11-2 and TRBJ2-4, with 7 bases matching TRBD1. This CDR3 comprises 16 residues. V trimming: 5 bases; J trimming: 2 bases; junction bases outside the gene matches: 9. Germline CDR1 is SGHAT and CDR2 is FQNNGV. As DNA, the CDR3 is TGTGCCAGCAGCCTCGACAGGGCGTCGACCAAAAACATTCAGTACTTC. The encoded protein is CASSLDRASTKNIQYF.

This clonotype was counted at least ten times. The chain links TRBV3-1 to TRBJ2-4; TRBD2 might be the D (5 bases). Germline V lookup: CDR1 LGHDT, CDR2 YNNKEL (reference sequence). Deletions cut 4 bases from V and 0 bases from J, with 10 bases between. The CDR3 spans 15 residues. CDR3 sequence reads: CASSPTGVAKNIQYF. As DNA, the CDR3 is TGTGCCAGCAGCCCTACCGGGGTAGCCAAAAACATTCAGTACTTC.

As to this clonotype: One end of the junction does not line up with germline, which may come from a read error. The V gene is TRBV5-1, the J gene TRBJ1-4, with unresolved D. This CDR3 comprises 15 residues. The germline V gene encodes CDR1 SGHRS and CDR2 YFSETQ. This CDR3 reads CANSSEGRSNEKLFF. The CDR3 DNA is TGCGCCAACAGCTCCGAAGGGAGGAGCAATGAAAAACTGTTTTTT.

This clonotype was recorded many times. For the CDR3, the DNA is TGTGCCAGCAGCTTGGGCCTGACGGTCGACGAGCAGTACTTC. Amino acid sequence: CASSLGLTVDEQYF. The chain couples TRBV5-5 to TRBJ2-7; no reliable D call. This CDR3 contains 14 residues. V shed 0 bases and J shed 5 bases, with 12 bases lying between them. From germline, CDR1 is SGHKS and CDR2 YYEKEE (reference sequence).

This clonotype occurred many times. The chain couples TRBV12-3 or TRBV12-4 to TRBJ1-5; tentative D call: TRBD1 (5 bases). Trimming removed 6 bases at V and 5 bases at J, with 17 bases between. CDR3 length: 15 amino acids. Here the CDR3 reads CASSPGRGSYQPQHF. CDR3 DNA: TGTGCCAGCAGCCCAGGCCGGGGCAGCTATCAGCCCCAGCATTTT.

There are many counts of this clonotype. The chain combines TRBV16 with TRBJ1-2; D not resolved. Germline CDR1 and CDR2: KGHSY and FQNENV. This CDR3 contains 10 residues. V dropped 7 bases and J dropped 2 bases, with 2 bases sitting between them. The CDR3 reads CASKNYGYTF. The DNA of the CDR3 is TGTGCCAGCAAAAACTATGGCTACACCTTC.

This clonotype was counted many times. V and J are TRBV5-1 and TRBJ2-5; D not resolved. Per germline, CDR1 SGHRS and CDR2 YFSETQ. Trimming stripped 5 bases from V and 5 bases from J, with 16 bases between. The CDR3 has 14 amino acids. CDR3 amino acids: CASRRVATDETQYF. The CDR3 region has the DNA TGCGCCAGCAGAAGGGTGGCGACGGACGAGACCCAGTACTTC.

This clonotype occurred many times. The CDR3 DNA reads as TGCGCCAGCAGCCAAGGGACTAGCGGGGGTTACAATGAGCAGTTCTTC. Amino acids: CASSQGTSGGYNEQFF. V usage is TRBV5-1 and J usage is TRBJ2-1, with 14 bases aligning to TRBD2. CDR1 is SGHRS, CDR2 YFSETQ, per germline. V lost 4 bases and J lost 4; bases outside the gene matches: 4. The CDR3 totals 16 residues.

In this sample, this clonotype turned up many times. The chain employs TRBV10-3 and TRBJ1-3; the D gene is possibly TRBD1 (6 bases). Germline-derived CDR1 and CDR2 are ENHRY and SYGVKD. Trimming pared 0 bases from V and 4 bases from J, leaving 10 bases between. The CDR3 sequence is 15 residues long. CDR3: CAISESGQTGNTIYF. The CDR3 bases are TGTGCCATCAGTGAGTCAGGACAGACAGGAAACACCATATATTTT.

This clonotype appeared many times. V is TRBV11-2 and J is TRBJ2-1; 7 bases are shared with TRBD2. Unmatched junction bases numbered 2, after V lost 0 bases and J lost 0 bases. Germline V gene data show CDR1 as SGHAT and CDR2 as FQNNGV. The CDR3 is 16 amino acids. CDR3 amino acids: CASSLERGSSYNEQFF. The CDR3 coding sequence is TGTGCCAGCAGCTTAGAGCGGGGGAGCTCCTACAATGAGCAGTTCTTC.

In its sample, this clonotype was seen many times. The chain recombines TRBV18 with TRBJ2-6, with D tentatively TRBD1 or TRBD2 (5 bases each). Germline CDR1 is KGHSH and CDR2 is LQKENI. The germline V and J ends were trimmed by 1 base and 7 bases, with 11 bases remaining between them. The CDR3 sequence is 15 residues long. The CDR3 nucleotides are TGTGCCAGCTCACCACAGTCAGGGAGAGCCAACGTCCTGACTTTC. Protein sequence: CASSPQSGRANVLTF.

This clonotype was found many times. The chain joins TRBV20-1 to TRBJ2-7, with D possibly TRBD1 on 6 matching bases. Per germline, CDR1 DFQATT and CDR2 SNEGSKA (reference sequence). With 0 bases removed from V and 3 bases from J, the gap between germline ends came to 24 bases. The CDR3 runs 18 residues. The CDR3 region is CSAREALGGGGPIYEQYF. The CDR3 nucleotides are TGCAGTGCTAGAGAGGCTTTAGGTGGTGGGGGCCCTATCTACGAGCAGTACTTC.

This clonotype has ten or more counts. The V call is TRBV20-1, the J call TRBJ2-7; D uncertain. V lost 1 base to trimming and J lost 2 bases, with 12 bases between them. The germline V gene encodes CDR1 DFQATT and CDR2 SNEGSKA (reference sequence). The CDR3 consists of 14 residues. The CDR3 DNA reads as TGCAGTGCTAGAGGGGTCCAGCGAGCCTACGAGCAGTACTTC. Amino acids: CSARGVQRAYEQYF.

This clonotype was seen ten or more times. The chain has TRBV20-1 and TRBJ2-3; D assignment may be TRBD1 or TRBD2 (6 bases each). V was trimmed by 5 bases and J by 5 bases, leaving 17 bases between them. From germline, CDR1 is DFQATT and CDR2 SNEGSKA (reference sequence). This CDR3 spans 14 amino acids. The CDR3 DNA reads TGCAGTGCTCACGAAGGGGGGCGCTTAGATACGCAGTATTTT. Protein sequence: CSAHEGGRLDTQYF.

This clonotype was observed many times. The chain couples TRBV20-1 to TRBJ1-6; 8 bases agree with TRBD1. The CDR3 is 15 residues long. Losses at the gene ends were 0 bases for V and 8 bases for J; bases not matched to a gene: 6. From germline, CDR1 is DFQATT and CDR2 SNEGSKA (reference sequence). The CDR3 loop is CSARDQGAVHSPLHF. Here the CDR3 DNA reads TGCAGTGCTAGAGATCAGGGGGCAGTTCATTCACCCCTCCACTTT.

V gene TRBV9 combines with J gene TRBJ1-1; TRBD1 matches at 9 bases. V gave up 2 bases and J gave up 0 bases; unmatched junction bases: 5. Germline V gene sequence: CDR1 SGDLS, CDR2 YYNGEE. The CDR3 extends over 16 amino acids. The CDR3 nucleotides are TGTGCCAGCAGCGTCGGGACAGGGAACATGAACACTGAAGCTTTCTTT. This gives the protein CASSVGTGNMNTEAFF. Using reference TRBV9 and TRBJ1-1 for the parts outside the CDR3, the full variable domain is DSGVTQTPKHLITATGQRVTLRCSPRSGDLSVYWYQQSLDQGLQFLIQYYNGEERAKGNILERFSAQQFPDLHSELNLSSLELGDSALYFCASSVGTGNMNTEAFFGQGTRLTVV.

The table lists this clonotype with many counts. The genes are TRBV20-1 and TRBJ2-3, with 10 bases matching TRBD2. This CDR3 has 17 amino acids. Losses at the gene ends were 3 bases for V and 0 bases for J; bases not matched to a gene: 9. CDR1 is DFQATT, CDR2 SNEGSKA, per germline (reference sequence). CDR3 in amino acids: CSASWASGGVSTDTQYF. The CDR3 DNA follows: TGCAGTGCTAGTTGGGCTAGCGGGGGCGTTAGCACAGATACGCAGTATTTT.

This clonotype occurred many times. The chain uses TRBV29-1 and TRBJ1-2, with 8 bases that match TRBD1. Trimming took 6 bases from V and 4 from J; bases not matched to a gene: 10. Germline-derived CDR1 and CDR2 are SQVTM and ANQGSEA. This CDR3 has 14 residues. DNA of the CDR3: TGCAGCGTAGTAGGGACAGGCTCAAGCTATGGCTACACCTTC. Its translation: CSVVGTGSSYGYTF.

The chain joins TRBV5-6 to TRBJ1-6, with D tentatively TRBD1 (6 bases). Trimming removed 0 bases from V and 6 bases from J, with 13 bases in between. Germline V gene lookup returns CDR1 SGHDT and CDR2 YYEEEE. This CDR3 comprises 16 residues. Written as DNA, the CDR3 is TGTGCCAGCAGCTTGGATCCAACAGGGTTTAATTCACCCCTCCACTTT. Protein sequence: CASSLDPTGFNSPLHF.

This clonotype was seen at least ten times. The chain couples TRBV20-1 to TRBJ1-2, with D tentatively TRBD1 (5 bases). V lost 0 bases and J 2 bases, leaving 10 bases between the germline ends. Germline CDR1 DFQATT, CDR2 SNEGSKA (reference sequence). This CDR3 is built from 14 residues. CDR3: CSARDIGGNYGYTF. The CDR3 DNA sequence: TGCAGTGCTAGAGATATCGGGGGGAACTATGGCTACACCTTC.

This clonotype appeared many times. The chain is built from TRBV10-3 and TRBJ2-3, with 11 bases aligning to TRBD1. CDR1 is ENHRY and CDR2 is SYGVKD in the germline V gene. The V and J ends lost 10 bases and 5 bases, in that order; junction bases with no gene match: 5. The CDR3 length is 13 residues. The DNA of the CDR3 is TGTGCCACGGACAGGGGGCAGCAAGATACGCAGTATTTT. This sequence encodes CATDRGQQDTQYF.

At least ten counts were recorded for this clonotype. CDR3 sequence reads: CSARTFTSTDTQYF. As DNA, the CDR3 is TGCAGTGCTAGGACGTTCACTAGCACAGATACGCAGTATTTT. The chain recombines TRBV20-1 with TRBJ2-3; D unresolved. Germline V gene sequence: CDR1 DFQATT, CDR2 SNEGSKA (reference sequence). Trimming removed 3 bases from V and 0 bases from J, with 10 bases in between. The CDR3 is 14 residues long.